This T cell receptor beta chain was captured in a study of T-cell memory formation after mild COVID-19. Across the whole study: TCR clustering was largely donor specific.

TCRdb called the 5' RACE reads again in MiXCR, with one record for every CDR3 protein. The sample shows more than 100,000 distinct CDR3 sequences, about a sixth of them seen only once. Trimming pared 1 base from V and 6 bases from J, leaving 13 bases between. This CDR3 is built from 14 residues. The germline V gene encodes CDR1 SGHRS and CDR2 YFSETQ. The sequencing sample was made of PBMCs or a T cell subset sorted from them (not recorded which). This TCR was sampled from a man between 18 and 29 years old who had mild COVID-19 (a few samples of this study predate the infection). Cell type and time point are not known. The rearrangement uses TRBV5-1 and TRBJ1-1, with no clear D. CDR3 DNA: TGCGCCAGCAGCTTGATATCCGGTGGTTCTGAAGCTTTCTTT. Translating gives CASSLISGGSEAFF.